This T cell receptor (beta chain) was identified during a study of CD8 T cells in ankylosing spondylitis. With 7 bases clipped from V and 0 bases from J, the junction kept 6 bases outside the gene matches. In germline, CDR1 is SGHRS, CDR2 YFSETQ. The CDR3 length is 15 residues. TCRdb re-analysed the 5' RACE reads in MiXCR, keeping a single row per CDR3 protein. The table records approximately 130,000 distinct CDR3 sequences, 7% to 10% of them present only once. This clonotype was recorded at least ten times. The gene calls are TRBV5-1 and TRBJ1-3, with 8 bases matching TRBD1. This receptor was identified in a male donor with ankylosing spondylitis or in good health (not recorded which). Sequenced material: blood, either unsorted or a sorted T cell fraction (not recorded which). CDR3: CASRTQGDSGNTIYF. DNA of the CDR3: TGCGCCAGCCGAACACAGGGGGACTCTGGAAACACCATATATTTT.